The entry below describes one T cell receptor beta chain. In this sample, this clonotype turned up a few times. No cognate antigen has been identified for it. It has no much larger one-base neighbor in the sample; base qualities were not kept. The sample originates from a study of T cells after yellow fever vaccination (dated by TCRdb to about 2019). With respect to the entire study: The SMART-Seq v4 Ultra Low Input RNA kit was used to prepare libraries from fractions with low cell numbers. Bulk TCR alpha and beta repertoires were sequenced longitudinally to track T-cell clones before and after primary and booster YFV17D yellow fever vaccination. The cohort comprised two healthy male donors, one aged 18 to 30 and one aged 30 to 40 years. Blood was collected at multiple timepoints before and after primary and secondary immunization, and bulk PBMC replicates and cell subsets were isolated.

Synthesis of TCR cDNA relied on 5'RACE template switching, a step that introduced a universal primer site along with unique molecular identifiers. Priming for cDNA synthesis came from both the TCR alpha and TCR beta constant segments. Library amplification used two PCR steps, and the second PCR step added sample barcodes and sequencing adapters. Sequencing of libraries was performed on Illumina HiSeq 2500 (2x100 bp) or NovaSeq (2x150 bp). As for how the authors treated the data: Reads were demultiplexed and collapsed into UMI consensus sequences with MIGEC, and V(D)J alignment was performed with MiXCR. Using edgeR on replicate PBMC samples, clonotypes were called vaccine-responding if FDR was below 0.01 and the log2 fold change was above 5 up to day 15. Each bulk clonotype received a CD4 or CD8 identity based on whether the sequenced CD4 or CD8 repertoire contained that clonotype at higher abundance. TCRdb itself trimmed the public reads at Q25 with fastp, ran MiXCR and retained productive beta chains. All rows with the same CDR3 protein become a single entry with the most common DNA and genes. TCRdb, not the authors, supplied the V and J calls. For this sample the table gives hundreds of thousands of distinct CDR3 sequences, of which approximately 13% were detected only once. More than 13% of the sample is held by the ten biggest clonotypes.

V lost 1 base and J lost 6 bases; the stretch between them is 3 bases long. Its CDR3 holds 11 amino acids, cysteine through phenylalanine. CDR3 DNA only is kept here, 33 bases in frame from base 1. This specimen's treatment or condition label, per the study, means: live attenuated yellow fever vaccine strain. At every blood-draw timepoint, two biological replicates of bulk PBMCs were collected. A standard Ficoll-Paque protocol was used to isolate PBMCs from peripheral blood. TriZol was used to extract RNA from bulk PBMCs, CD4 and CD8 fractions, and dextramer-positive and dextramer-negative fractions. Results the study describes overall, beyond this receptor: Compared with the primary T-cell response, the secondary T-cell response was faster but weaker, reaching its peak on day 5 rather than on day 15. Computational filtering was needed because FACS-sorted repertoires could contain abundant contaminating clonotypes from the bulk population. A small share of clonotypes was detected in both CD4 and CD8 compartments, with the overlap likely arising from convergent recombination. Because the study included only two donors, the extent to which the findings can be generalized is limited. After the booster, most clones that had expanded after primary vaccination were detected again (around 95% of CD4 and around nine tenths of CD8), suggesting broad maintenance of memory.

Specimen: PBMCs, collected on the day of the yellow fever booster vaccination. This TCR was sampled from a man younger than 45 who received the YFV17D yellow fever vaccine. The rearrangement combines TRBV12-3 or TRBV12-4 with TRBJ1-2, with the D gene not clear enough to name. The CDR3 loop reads CASSLGNGYTF. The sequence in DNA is TGTGCCAGCAGTTTAGGAAATGGCTACACCTTC.